Below, 5 T cell receptor delta chains from the same sample are listed, as sequenced in a study of delta chain sequences of gamma delta T cells. TCRdb ran CATT on the 5' RACE reads. The sample lists a few hundred delta-chain clones, about 24% occurring once. Sequences were obtained from either unsorted cells or a sorted T cell fraction (not recorded which). The receptors were sampled from a human donor in good health.

This clone has a single count. This likely stems from a read error, as it lies one base from a far larger clone. The V gene is TRAV14/DV4, the J gene TRDJ3; 9 positions agree with TRDD3. This CDR3 region has 27 residues. The germline V gene has CDR1 TSDPSYG and CDR2 QGSYDQQN (reference sequence). The CDR3 DNA reads TGTGCAATGATAGAGTTTTCCTACCTCGGCACACCCTGGGGGATCCCGTCAAGCTCCTGGGACACCCGACAGATGTTTTTC. Its protein is CAMIEFSYLGTPWGIPSSSWDTRQMFF.

This clone was observed a handful of times. For this DNA, TCRdb reports the protein of a much larger clone, which diverges at residue 9, most likely from a read error; the protein presented here is translated directly from the DNA. This chain joins TRDV1 and TRDJ1; 13 positions agree with TRDD3. The CDR3 is made up of 23 amino acids. The trim removed 1 base at V and 0 bases at J, leaving 20 bases unmatched. The germline V gene encodes CDR1 TSWWSYY and CDR2 QGS. The chain's CDR3 is CALGEQVLPEYWGIRDDTDKLIF. CDR3 nucleotides: TGTGCTCTTGGGGAACAGGTTCTCCCTGAGTACTGGGGGATACGCGACGACACCGATAAACTCATCTTT.

Regarding this clone: This DNA's translation and the protein TCRdb lists, from a much larger clone, do not match at residue 10, likely due to a read error; the protein shown is translated from the DNA. The chain combines TRDV2 with TRDJ1, with TRDD3 as a possible D gene (6 bases). This CDR3 is 14 amino acids long. V lost 0 bases and J 5 bases, leaving 12 bases between the germline ends. Germline CDR1 and CDR2: GEAIGNYY and EKD. Here the CDR3 reads CACDTVGIKDKLIF. The CDR3 region has the DNA TGTGCCTGTGACACCGTCGGGATAAAGGATAAACTCATCTTT.

This clone was counted only a few times. A much bigger clone sits one base away, suggesting this may be a read error. Other DNA variants within this sample encode the same CDR3. The V call is TRDV1, the J call TRDJ1; a possible D gene is TRDD3 (7 bases). The CDR3 totals 19 residues. Per the germline V gene, CDR1 is TSWWSYY and CDR2 is QGS. The germline V and J ends were trimmed by 3 bases and 2 bases, with 25 bases remaining between them. The CDR3 protein is CALGEVPNLWGFPTDKLIF. For the CDR3, the DNA is TGTGCTCTTGGGGAGGTTCCTAACCTCTGGGGGTTCCCAACCGATAAACTCATCTTT.

Concerning this clone itself: The protein held in TCRdb is that of a much larger clone and does not match this DNA's translation at residue 5, likely because of a read error; the protein shown is translated from the DNA. The chain combines TRDV2 with TRDJ1; D possibly corresponds to TRDD3 (6 bases). The V gene's germline CDR1 is GEAIGNYY and CDR2 EKD. CDR3 size: 14 residues. V gave up 3 bases and J gave up 8 bases, with 18 bases separating them. The CDR3: CACDAVGIKEKLIF. The CDR3 nucleotides are TGTGCCTGTGACGCCGTCGGGATAAAGGAAAAACTCATCTTT.